The T cell receptor beta chain described here comes from a study of beta chain features in type 1 diabetes. Germline CDR1 reads SEHNR; CDR2 reads FQNEAQ (reference sequence). The CDR3 consists of 12 residues. V was cut by 0 bases and J by 6 bases, with 6 bases left in between. Study-wide points: TCRB CDR3s were moderately but significantly shorter in Type 1 diabetes patients in all four CD4+ subsets.

In its sample, this clone was seen a few times. Antigen unknown. Sequencing targeted expressed TCRB transcripts, as all isolated RNA had been reverse transcribed. Libraries were prepared by immunoSEQ multiplex PCR; TCRdb keeps only in-frame clonotypes and omits some of them. Among under 200,000 clones, 8% to 8.5% were seen once, and the ten largest hold under 0.65%. The sequenced material came from central memory CD4+ T cells from blood. The genes are TRBV7-9 and TRBJ2-7, with D possibly being TRBD2 (6 bases). This clonotype was obtained from a woman under 30 with type 1 diabetes. CDR3 in DNA: TGTGCCAGCAGCTTAGCGGGGGGCGAGCAGTACTTC. Encoded protein: CASSLAGGEQYF.